This is a list of T cell receptor beta chains from one sample in a study of breast tumors, draining lymph nodes, adjacent tissues. TCRdb re-derived calls from the multiplex PCR reads in MiXCR, one entry per CDR3 protein. This table has 100,000 to 150,000 distinct CDR3 sequences, about 20% appearing once. The source material was axillary lymph node tissue. All receptors come from a female donor with breast cancer. Some clones in this sample may be carry-over from other donors' samples. The conserved cysteine and the conserved F or W are not part of the CDR3 here. The D gene is left open where the match is weak. Expanded clones are given a class, and other clones once, few, many or no size at all.

few TRBV18 TRBD1 ASSPKEYRGNQPQH
many TRBV20-1 NA SASGTLNSYEQY
many TRBV5-6 TRBD2 ASSPMGGYPHEQY
few TRBV6-1 NA ASSELYTGELF
many TRBV7-6 NA ASSSDANSYEQY
many TRBV7-6 NA ASSLGGRDYGYT
many TRBV5-8 NA ASSRDAYGYT
many TRBV14 NA ASSHTNEKLF
many TRBV29-1 NA SVVRDPNYGYT
many TRBV4-1 NA ASSPREERNNEQF
many TRBV6-1 NA ASIPNWQVLNSPLH
many TRBV6-5 TRBD1 ASSRDRGPGEQF
many TRBV6-2/TRBV6-3 NA ASRRSGDQYGTQY
many TRBV5-1 TRBD1 ASSFGTGGYEQY
NA TRBV19 NA ASTGSGNTIY
many TRBV6-2/TRBV6-3 NA ASKEGYNEQF
NA TRBV20-1 NA SARARGNTEAF
NA TRBV18 NA ASSPAAGNYGYT
many TRBV5-1 NA ASSLGRLDPNEQF
NA TRBV18 TRBD1 ASSPRLGRGQNQPQH
few TRBV28 TRBD1 ASRSTGTGDGYT
many TRBV7-2 TRBD2 ASSLFAGGHETQY
many TRBV7-3 NA ASSLTAGGFAHNEQF
NA TRBV6-6 NA ASSYWGTSNAGELF
many TRBV15 TRBD1 ATSSRTGTDQPQH
many TRBV12-3/TRBV12-4 NA ASSRTAPYGYT
many TRBV7-9 NA ASSLGAQNTIY